This TCR beta chain was recorded in a study of CD8 T cells in ankylosing spondylitis. This clonotype has a count of ten or more. Its antigen is not identified. Germline V CDR1 and CDR2: SGHTA, FQGNSA. The J segment lost 2 bases and the V segment lost 2 bases, leaving 4 bases of the junction unmatched. This CDR3 has 15 residues. MiXCR, run by TCRdb on the 5' RACE reads, gives a single entry per CDR3 protein. The sample has 350,000 to 400,000 distinct CDR3 sequences, approximately 22% seen once. Findings and caveats of the study: One TCR beta motif, made up of several highly homologous variants, appeared characteristic of ankylosing spondylitis blood. In reactive arthritis synovial fluid and blood, some motif variants had been reported before.

Source material: blood, either unsorted or a sorted T cell fraction (not recorded which). The gene calls are TRBV7-2 and TRBJ1-2, with 8 bases that match TRBD1. The TCR sequence derives from a male donor with ankylosing spondylitis or in good health (not recorded which). The DNA of the CDR3 is TGTGCCAGCAGCTTAACGGCAGGGGGCAACTATGGCTACACCTTC. It yields the protein CASSLTAGGNYGYTF. Together with reference TRBV7-2 and TRBJ1-2, the CDR3 gives the full variable domain: GAGVSQSPSNKVTEKGKDVELRCDPISGHTALYWYRQSLGQGLEFLIYFQGNSAPDKSGLPSDRFSAERTGGSVSTLTIQRTQQEDSAVYLCASSLTAGGNYGYTFGSGTRLTVV.